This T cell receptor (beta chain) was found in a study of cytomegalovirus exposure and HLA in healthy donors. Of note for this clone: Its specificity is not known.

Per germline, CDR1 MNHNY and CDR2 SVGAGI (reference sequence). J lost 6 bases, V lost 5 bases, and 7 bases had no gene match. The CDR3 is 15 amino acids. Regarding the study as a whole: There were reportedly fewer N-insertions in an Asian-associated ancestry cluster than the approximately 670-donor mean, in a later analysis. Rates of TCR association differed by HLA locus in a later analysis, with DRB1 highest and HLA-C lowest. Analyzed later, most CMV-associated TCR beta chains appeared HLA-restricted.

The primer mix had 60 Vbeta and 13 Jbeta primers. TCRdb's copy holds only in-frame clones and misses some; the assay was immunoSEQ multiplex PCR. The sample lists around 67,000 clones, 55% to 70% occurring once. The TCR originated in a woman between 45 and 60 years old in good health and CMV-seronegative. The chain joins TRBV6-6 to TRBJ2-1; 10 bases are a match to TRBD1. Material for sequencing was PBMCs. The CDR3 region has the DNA TGTGCCAGCAGTGTCGACAGGGGGCCGCTCAATGAGCAGTTCTTC. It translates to CASSVDRGPLNEQFF.